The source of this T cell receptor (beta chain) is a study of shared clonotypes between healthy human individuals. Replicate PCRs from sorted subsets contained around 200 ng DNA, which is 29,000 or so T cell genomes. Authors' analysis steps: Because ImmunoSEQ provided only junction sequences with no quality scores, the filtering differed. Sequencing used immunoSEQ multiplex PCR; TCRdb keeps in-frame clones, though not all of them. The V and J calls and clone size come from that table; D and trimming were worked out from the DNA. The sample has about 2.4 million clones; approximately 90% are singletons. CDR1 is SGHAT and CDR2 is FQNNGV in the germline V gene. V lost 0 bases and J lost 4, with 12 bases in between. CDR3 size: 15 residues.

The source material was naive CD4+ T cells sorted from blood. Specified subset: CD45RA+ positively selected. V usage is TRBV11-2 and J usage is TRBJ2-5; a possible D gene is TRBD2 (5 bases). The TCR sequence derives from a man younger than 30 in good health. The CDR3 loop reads CASSLDGGKGETQYF. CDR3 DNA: TGTGCCAGCAGCTTAGACGGAGGAAAGGGAGAGACCCAGTACTTC.